This T cell receptor (beta chain) was observed in a study of naive CD8 T cells in extremely preterm neonates. Generated by immunoSEQ multiplex PCR, the TCRdb table keeps only in-frame clones and is missing some. The sample lists tens of thousands of clones; more than 70% were seen once. Whole-study results and caveats: Preterm neonates had significantly lower iChao1 richness than other age groups. Preterm samples differed in productive template counts; sample size was small. Preterm CDR3s were shorter than older groups', with fewer N additions and less trimming.

Extremely preterm deliveries at 23-27 weeks of gestation provided the preterm samples. Sorted cells: live naive CD8+ T cells, CD45RA+CCR7+, Annexin V-negative. Of note for this clone: The antigen is unknown.

This TCR was sampled from a boy who was born preterm. The source material was naive CD8+ T cells from cord blood.

CDR3 bases: TGTGCCAGCAGTTACGGACTAGTCTACGAGCAGTACTTC. It encodes CASSYGLVYEQYF. This sequence joins TRBV6-5 and TRBJ2-7; 7 bases fit TRBD2. The CDR3 has 13 residues. Trimming cost V 2 bases and J 3 bases; bases outside gene matches: 1. Germline-derived CDR1 and CDR2 are MNHEY and SVGAGI.